This passage covers 24 T cell receptor beta chains from one sample sequenced in a study of identifying expanded T cells in peripheral blood. Sequenced by immunoSEQ multiplex PCR; TCRdb stores in-frame clones only, minus some. The table has approximately 80,000 clones, about four fifths seen once. The sample consisted of blood. The receptors here all came from a person between 18 and 75 years old in good health.

The V call is TRBV27, the J call TRBJ2-2; no firm D call. The V and J ends lost 7 bases and 0 bases respectively, with 9 bases between them. From germline, CDR1 is MNHEY and CDR2 SMNVEV (reference sequence). This CDR3 has 14 amino acids. The CDR3 loop is CASIKRANTGELFF. In DNA form, the CDR3 reads TGTGCCAGCATAAAACGGGCGAACACCGGGGAGCTGTTTTTT.

The V and J genes are TRBV29-1 and TRBJ1-4, with TRBD1 as a possible D gene (6 bases). This CDR3 is 14 amino acids long. Germline V gene data show CDR1 as SQVTM and CDR2 as ANQGSEA. V lost 7 bases and J 7 bases, leaving 19 bases between the germline ends. The CDR3, as DNA: TGCAGCGCAAGTACGGGGGGCGCGAGTGAAAAACTGTTTTTT. Encoded protein: CSASTGGASEKLFF.

The CDR3 DNA is TGTGCCAGCTCATTAGCGGCTAGCACAGATACGCAGTATTTT. Residues: CASSLAASTDTQYF. The rearrangement uses TRBV18 and TRBJ2-3; a possible D gene is TRBD2 (6 bases). Germline values: CDR1 KGHSH, CDR2 LQKENI. The CDR3 consists of 14 residues. V was trimmed by 5 bases and J by 0 bases, leaving 9 bases between them.

The chain combines TRBV7-3 with TRBJ1-1; the match to TRBD1 covers 7 bases. J was trimmed by 5 bases and V by 2 bases; bases with no gene match: 5. Germline loops: CDR1 SGHTA, CDR2 FQGTGA. The CDR3 loop spans 14 amino acids. CDR3 in DNA: TGTGCCAGCAGCTTATCTACGGGACAGACTGAAGCTTTCTTT. It yields the protein CASSLSTGQTEAFF. The full variable domain, rest sourced from reference TRBV7-3 and TRBJ1-1, is GAGVSQTPSNKVTEKGKYVELRCDPISGHTALYWYRQSLGQGPEFLIYFQGTGAADDSGLPNDRFFAVRPEGSVSTLKIQRTERGDSAVYLCASSLSTGQTEAFFGQGTRLTVV.

The chain links TRBV5-1 to TRBJ2-1, with D possibly matching TRBD2 (5 bases). The V end was cut by 2 bases, the J end by 0 bases, with 12 bases between. CDR1 SGHRS and CDR2 YFSETQ come from the germline V gene. The CDR3 spans 16 residues. The DNA for the CDR3 is TGCGCCAGCAGCTTTCTAGCTGGGTCCTCCTACAATGAGCAGTTCTTC. It yields the protein CASSFLAGSSYNEQFF.

This chain links TRBV2 with TRBJ2-2; TRBD2 might be the D (6 bases). CDR1 is SNHLY, CDR2 FYNNEI, per germline. This CDR3 spans 15 amino acids. V lost 6 bases to trimming and J lost 1 base, with 12 bases between them. CDR3 DNA: TGTGCCAGCAGACGGGACTCACTGAACACCGGGGAGCTGTTTTTT. Its protein product is CASRRDSLNTGELFF.

This sequence joins TRBV6-6 and TRBJ2-7; 7 bases are a match to TRBD2. Germline-derived CDR1 and CDR2 are MNHNY and SVGAGI (reference sequence). The V and J ends lost 5 bases and 3 bases, in that order; junction bases with no gene match: 10. This CDR3 comprises 15 residues. The CDR3 spells CASSPDGGRIYEQYF. The DNA for the CDR3 is TGTGCCAGCAGTCCCGATGGCGGGAGAATCTACGAGCAGTACTTC.

The chain carries TRBV2 and TRBJ1-5, with 9 nucleotides matching TRBD1. The J segment lost 2 bases and the V segment lost 3 bases, leaving 2 bases of the junction unmatched. CDR1 and CDR2 from the germline V gene are SNHLY and FYNNEI. The CDR3 runs to 15 residues. CDR3 DNA sequence: TGTGCCAGCAGTGACTGGACAGGGGGCAATCAGCCCCAGCATTTT. Translating it yields CASSDWTGGNQPQHF. Full variable domain (outside the CDR3, taken from reference TRBV2 and TRBJ1-5): EPEVTQTPSHQVTQMGQEVILRCVPISNHLYFYWYRQILGQKVEFLVSFYNNEISEKSEIFDDQFSVERPDGSNFTLKIRSTKLEDSAMYFCASSDWTGGNQPQHFGDGTRLSIL.

The chain recombines TRBV29-1 with TRBJ1-2, with D uncertain. V shed 5 bases and J shed 3 bases, with 7 bases lying between them. CDR1 is SQVTM and CDR2 is ANQGSEA in the germline V gene. The CDR3 is 11 amino acids. CDR3 residues: CSVRHDYGYTF. The DNA for the CDR3 is TGCAGCGTTAGGCACGACTATGGCTACACCTTC.

The CDR3 here is CASSSNLSNEKLFF. CDR3 nucleotides: TGTGCCAGCAGCTCCAACCTTTCTAATGAAAAACTGTTTTTT. The chain has TRBV9 and TRBJ1-4; D gene ambiguous. Germline loops: CDR1 SGDLS, CDR2 YYNGEE. CDR3 length equals 14 residues. Trimming stripped 4 bases from V and 3 bases from J, with 10 bases between.

This rearrangement joins TRBV10-3 to TRBJ2-7; 9 nucleotides align to TRBD1. J lost 3 bases, V lost 0 bases, and 3 bases had no gene match. This CDR3 comprises 15 residues. Per germline, CDR1 ENHRY and CDR2 SYGVKD. The CDR3 spells CAISESVTGGYEQYF. The DNA of the CDR3 is TGTGCCATCAGTGAGTCGGTGACAGGGGGCTACGAGCAGTACTTC.

For the CDR3, the DNA is TGTGCCAGCAGCTTAGCGGATGCGGGAGTCGGGGATACGCAGTATTTT. Residues: CASSLADAGVGDTQYF. V gene TRBV7-2 combines with J gene TRBJ2-3; 7 nucleotides align to TRBD2. V lost 0 bases, J lost 6 bases, and 9 bases stayed unmatched. Per the germline V gene, CDR1 is SGHTA and CDR2 is FQGNSA. This CDR3 has 16 residues.

The chain couples TRBV7-2 to TRBJ2-7; tentative D call: TRBD2 (5 bases). The CDR3 consists of 16 residues. Trimming took off 0 bases at V and 2 bases at J, with 14 bases between the two ends. Germline V gives CDR1 SGHTA, CDR2 FQGNSA. The CDR3 region has the DNA TGTGCCAGCAGCTTAGCGGCGGCGGGTCTTCCCTACGAGCAGTACTTC. This gives the protein CASSLAAAGLPYEQYF.

The V gene is TRBV5-6, the J gene TRBJ1-2; no reliable D call. The CDR3 contains 12 residues. CDR1 is SGHDT, CDR2 YYEEEE, per germline. Trimming took off 0 bases at V and 7 bases at J, with 7 bases between the two ends. DNA for the CDR3: TGTGCCAGCAGCTTGGGACTCGGTGGCTACACCTTC. Amino acid sequence: CASSLGLGGYTF.

The V and J genes are TRBV2 and TRBJ2-3, with D perhaps TRBD1 or TRBD2 (5 bases each). CDR3 length: 16 residues. Between the trimmed V and J ends, which lost 6 bases and 0 bases, there was a span of 16 bases. Looked up from germline, CDR1 is SNHLY and CDR2 is FYNNEI. Written as DNA, the CDR3 is TGTGCCAGCAGCTCCCCGGGGACGGTTAGCACAGATACGCAGTATTTT. Translated, it gives CASSSPGTVSTDTQYF.

This clone appeared a few times. The rearrangement joins TRBV6-5 to TRBJ2-7, with 7 positions matching TRBD2. This CDR3 is built from 15 residues. The germline CDR1 and CDR2 sequences are MNHEY and SVGAGI. Germline trimming cut 5 bases from V and 4 bases from J; bases unmatched to any gene: 11. The CDR3 reads CASSPLSGNRYEQYF. In nucleotides, the CDR3 is TGTGCCAGCAGTCCCCTCAGCGGGAACCGGTACGAGCAGTACTTC.

This clone was detected a few times. This sequence joins TRBV18 and TRBJ1-4, with D hard to call. V shed 4 bases and J shed 1 base, with 13 bases lying between them. The CDR3 covers 16 residues. CDR1 and CDR2 from the germline V gene are KGHSH and LQKENI. CDR3 residues: CASSLYRMRTNEKLFF. CDR3 DNA: TGTGCCAGCTCACTTTACAGAATGAGAACTAATGAAAAACTGTTTTTT.

The chain uses TRBV18 and TRBJ2-7; TRBD2 aligns across 9 bases. Per germline, CDR1 KGHSH and CDR2 LQKENI. This CDR3 contains 16 residues. Trimming removed 3 bases from V and 6 bases from J; junction bases left unmatched: 12. For the CDR3, the DNA is TGTGCCAGCTCACCTTACACCGGGACTAGCCGGAGCGAGCAGTACTTC. The encoded protein is CASSPYTGTSRSEQYF.

This chain joins TRBV28 and TRBJ1-4; 7 positions match TRBD1. The CDR3 extends over 19 amino acids. Trimming at V came to 3 bases and at J to 0 bases, leaving 13 bases not matched to a gene. Germline loops: CDR1 MDHEN, CDR2 SYDVKM. CDR3 residues: CASSLGLQGTSTTNEKLFF. The CDR3 DNA reads as TGTGCCAGCAGTTTGGGATTACAGGGGACATCAACAACTAATGAAAAACTGTTTTTT.

This sequence joins TRBV29-1 and TRBJ2-2, with TRBD2 matching over 13 bases. The CDR3 consists of 16 residues. Losses at the gene ends were 7 bases for V and 5 bases for J; bases not matched to a gene: 10. Per germline, CDR1 SQVTM and CDR2 ANQGSEA. This chain's CDR3 is CSARTSGSRLTGELFF. The CDR3, as DNA: TGCAGCGCCCGGACTAGCGGGAGTCGATTAACCGGGGAGCTGTTTTTT.

The rearrangement uses TRBV5-1 and TRBJ2-1; no definite D call. This CDR3 contains 15 residues. The germline V gene has CDR1 SGHRS and CDR2 YFSETQ. Trimming took 2 bases from V and 7 from J, leaving 16 bases between them. The chain's CDR3 is CASSFSLGMSNEQFF. The CDR3 bases are TGCGCCAGCAGCTTCTCCCTTGGGATGTCGAATGAGCAGTTCTTC.

This sequence joins TRBV30 and TRBJ1-1, with 10 bases that match TRBD1. Germline-derived CDR1 and CDR2 are GTSNPN and SVGIG (reference sequence). CDR3 size: 13 residues. With V trimmed by 5 bases and J by 5 bases, 5 bases remained unmatched. CDR3 loop: CAWSGQGVTEAFF. In DNA, the CDR3 is TGTGCCTGGTCTGGACAGGGGGTAACTGAAGCTTTCTTT. The complete variable domain, with remaining parts taken from reference TRBV30 and TRBJ1-1, reads SQTIHQWPATLVQPVGSPLSLECTVEGTSNPNLYWYRQAAGRGLQLLFYSVGIGQISSEVPQNLSASRPQDRQFILSSKKLLLSDSGFYLCAWSGQGVTEAFFGQGTRLTVV.

The gene calls are TRBV7-8 and TRBJ2-7, with unresolved D. CDR3 length: 16 residues. V was clipped by 4 bases and J by 2 bases, with 18 bases between them. The germline CDR1 and CDR2 sequences are SGHVS and FQNEAQ. The CDR3 nucleotides are TGTGCCAGCAGCTACCAGACCTTTCCTTATACCTACGAGCAGTACTTC. Encoded protein: CASSYQTFPYTYEQYF.

The V gene is TRBV19, the J gene TRBJ1-1; weak D call: TRBD1 (5 bases). CDR1 LNHDA and CDR2 SQIVND come from the germline V gene (reference sequence). The CDR3 extends over 16 amino acids. Trimming stripped 4 bases from V and 2 bases from J, with 17 bases between. CDR3 sequence reads: CASSKTPGQANTEAFF. Written as DNA, the CDR3 is TGTGCCAGTAGTAAGACCCCGGGGCAGGCCAACACTGAAGCTTTCTTT. The complete variable domain, with remaining parts taken from reference TRBV19 and TRBJ1-1, reads DGGITQSPKYLFRKEGQNVTLSCEQNLNHDAMYWYRQDPGQGLRLIYYSQIVNDFQKGDIAEGYSVSREKKESFPLTVTSAQKNPTAFYLCASSKTPGQANTEAFFGQGTRLTVV.